Following are 10 T cell receptor beta chains from one sample sequenced in a study of CD8+CD57+ T cells in acquired aplastic anemia (dated 2018 in TCRdb). The sequencer listed for this sample is Illumina HiSeq 2000. TCR beta VDJ combination and CDR3 sequence profiling used genomic DNA as the template. TCRdb itself trimmed the public reads at Q25 with fastp, ran MiXCR and retained productive beta chains. One record per CDR3 amino acid sequence lists the most common genes and DNA. The sample has roughly 280,000 distinct CDR3 sequences on record, about three fifths of them singletons. Clones ranked in the top ten supply around 1.3% of the sample. The patients picked for sequencing were ones in whom flow cytometry had shown an expansion of CD8+CD57+ cells. The sample was sorted CD4+, CD8+, or CD8+CD57+ T cells (not recorded which) from PBMCs. These receptors came from a human donor with aplastic anemia.

This clonotype has ten or more counts. V usage is TRBV19 and J usage is TRBJ2-1; 9 positions agree with TRBD2. Germline trimming cut 5 bases from V and 3 bases from J; bases unmatched to any gene: 2. The length of the CDR3 is 14 residues. Germline assignment: CDR1 LNHDA and CDR2 SQIVND (reference sequence). CDR3 sequence reads: CASSWTSDYNEQFF. The CDR3 nucleotides read TGTGCCAGTAGTTGGACTAGCGACTACAATGAGCAGTTCTTC.

As for this clonotype: Compared with germline, one end of the junction differs, possibly owing to a read error. The J gene is TRBJ2-7, the V gene TRBV7-2; D is undetermined. This CDR3 is built from 12 residues. From germline, CDR1 is SGHTA and CDR2 FQGNSA. CDR3 DNA: TGCGCCAGCAGCGCCCATCATAACGAGCAGTACTTC. The encoded protein is CASSAHHNEQYF.

This rearrangement joins TRBV19 to TRBJ2-3; 8 nucleotides match TRBD2. Germline assignment: CDR1 LNHDA and CDR2 SQIVND (reference sequence). CDR3 length: 16 amino acids. Trimming cost V 5 bases and J 3 bases; bases outside gene matches: 10. The CDR3 coding sequence is TGTGCCAGTAGTGACCGGGGGGGCCTTGCGACAGATACGCAGTATTTT. Translated: CASSDRGGLATDTQYF.

This chain connects TRBV6-1 to TRBJ2-7, with D unresolved. V was shortened by 6 bases and J by 4 bases, with 10 bases between the two germline ends. Germline V gene lookup returns CDR1 MNHNS and CDR2 SASEGT. The CDR3 has 12 residues. The CDR3 sequence is CASSATPYEQYF. In nucleotides, the CDR3 is TGTGCCAGCAGCGCGACCCCTTACGAGCAGTACTTC.

The V and J genes are TRBV7-9 and TRBJ2-7, with 12 nucleotides matching TRBD2. With 5 bases clipped from V and 2 bases from J, the junction kept 4 bases outside the gene matches. This CDR3 is 15 amino acids long. The germline CDR1 and CDR2 sequences are SEHNR and FQNEAQ (reference sequence). The CDR3 coding sequence is TGTGCCAGCAGCCCAGGGACTAGCGGGCCCTACGAGCAGTACTTC. As protein: CASSPGTSGPYEQYF.

The CDR3 nucleotides are TGTGCCACCAGCTCCCACCTATTCTACGAGCAGTACTTC. Its protein is CATSSHLFYEQYF. The rearrangement uses TRBV15 and TRBJ2-7, with unresolved D. The CDR3 has 13 amino acids. Trimming pared 5 bases from V and 3 bases from J, leaving 11 bases between. The V gene's germline CDR1 is LNHNV and CDR2 YYDKDF (reference sequence).

The chain joins TRBV6-5 to TRBJ1-1; no clear D. The CDR3 sequence is 13 residues long. The germline V and J ends were trimmed by 1 base and 10 bases, with 13 bases remaining between them. In germline, CDR1 is MNHEY, CDR2 SVGAGI. The CDR3, as DNA: TGTGCCAGCAGTTACTACGCGGATCAGGTAGCTTTCTTT. Encoded protein: CASSYYADQVAFF.

The chain combines TRBV2 with TRBJ1-3; D is ambiguous. CDR3 size: 13 residues. Germline V CDR1 and CDR2: SNHLY, FYNNEI. V was clipped by 1 base and J by 7 bases, with 8 bases between them. The CDR3 bases are TGTGCCAGCAGTGAAGGGTTTGGGAACACCATATATTTT. Its translation: CASSEGFGNTIYF.

This clonotype was counted many times. This sequence joins TRBV20-1 and TRBJ1-5; D not resolved. V lost 5 bases to trimming and J lost 2 bases, with 10 bases between them. CDR1 DFQATT and CDR2 SNEGSKA come from the germline V gene (reference sequence). The CDR3 covers 13 residues. The CDR3 bases are TGCAGTGCTCTCCGTGGCGGCAATCAGCCCCAGCATTTT. The encoded protein is CSALRGGNQPQHF.

This clonotype was detected many times. The V gene is TRBV5-1, the J gene TRBJ2-1, with D maybe TRBD1 (7 bases). The CDR3 covers 15 residues. Germline values: CDR1 SGHRS, CDR2 YFSETQ. V was cut by 0 bases and J by 7 bases, with 14 bases left in between. The CDR3 protein is CASSLGRGLGNEQFF. CDR3 nucleotide sequence: TGCGCCAGCAGCTTGGGGAGGGGGCTGGGGAATGAGCAGTTCTTC.